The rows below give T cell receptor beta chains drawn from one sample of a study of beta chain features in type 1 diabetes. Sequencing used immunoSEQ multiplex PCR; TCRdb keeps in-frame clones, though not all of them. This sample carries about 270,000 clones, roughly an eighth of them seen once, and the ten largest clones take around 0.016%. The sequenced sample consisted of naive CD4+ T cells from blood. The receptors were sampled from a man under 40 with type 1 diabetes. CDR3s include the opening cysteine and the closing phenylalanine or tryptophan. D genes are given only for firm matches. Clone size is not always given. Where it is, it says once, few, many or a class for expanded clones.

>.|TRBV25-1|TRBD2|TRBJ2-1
CASSSGTSGYNEQFF
TGTGCCAGCAGTTCCGGGACTAGCGGCTACAATGAGCAGTTCTTC
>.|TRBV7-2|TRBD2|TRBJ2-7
CASSLNSGSLHEQYF
TGTGCCAGCAGCTTAAATAGCGGGAGTCTCCACGAGCAGTACTTC
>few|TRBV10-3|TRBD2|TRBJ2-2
CAMGEGLAGVVGELFF
TGTGCGATGGGTGAAGGCCTAGCGGGAGTTGTCGGGGAGCTGTTTTTT
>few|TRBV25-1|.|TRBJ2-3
CASKGRRTDTQYF
TGTGCCAGCAAGGGGAGGCGCACAGATACGCAGTATTTT
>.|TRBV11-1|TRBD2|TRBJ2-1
CASSPLAGGTNFF
TGTGCCAGCAGCCCCCTAGCGGGAGGGACGAATTTCTTC
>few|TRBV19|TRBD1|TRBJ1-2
CASSIPGQGTGYTF
TGTGCCAGTAGTATTCCCGGACAGGGAACTGGCTACACCTTC
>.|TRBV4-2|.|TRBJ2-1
CASSQDSYSSYNEQFF
TGTGCCAGCAGCCAAGACTCCTACAGCTCCTACAATGAGCAGTTCTTC
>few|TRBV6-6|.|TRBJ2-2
CASSPGGFAGELFF
TGTGCCAGCAGCCCCGGTGGTTTTGCCGGGGAGCTGTTTTTT
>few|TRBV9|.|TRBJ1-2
CASSVSGYGYTF
TGTGCCAGCAGCGTTTCGGGGTATGGCTACACCTTC
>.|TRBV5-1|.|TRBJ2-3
CASSLGSEDTQYF
TGCGCCAGCAGCTTGGGTTCGGAGGATACGCAGTATTTT
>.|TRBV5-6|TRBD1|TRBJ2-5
CASSLIGTAYQETQYF
TGTGCCAGCAGCTTGATCGGGACAGCATACCAAGAGACCCAGTACTTC
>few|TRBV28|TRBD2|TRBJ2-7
CASRAFSGRSRDEQYF
TGTGCCAGCAGGGCCTTCAGCGGGAGGTCCCGGGACGAGCAGTACTTC
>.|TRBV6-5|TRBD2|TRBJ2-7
CASSYETSGIYEQYF
TGTGCCAGCAGTTACGAGACTAGCGGAATTTACGAGCAGTACTTC
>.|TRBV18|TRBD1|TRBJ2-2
CASSPRQGDTGELFF
TGTGCCAGCTCACCCCGACAGGGGGACACCGGGGAGCTGTTTTTT
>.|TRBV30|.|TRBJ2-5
CAWSVTRTRAQETQYF
TGTGCCTGGAGTGTCACCAGAACGAGGGCTCAAGAGACCCAGTACTTC
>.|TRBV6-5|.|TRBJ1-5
CASSSRGLNQPQHF
TGTGCCAGCAGTTCCAGAGGCCTAAATCAGCCCCAGCATTTT
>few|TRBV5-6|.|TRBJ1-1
CASSLTGNTEAFF
TGTGCCAGCAGCTTGACAGGGAACACTGAAGCTTTCTTT
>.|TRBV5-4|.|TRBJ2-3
CASRRDLEDTQYF
TGTGCCAGCAGGCGGGACCTCGAAGATACGCAGTATTTT
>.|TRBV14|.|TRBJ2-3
CASSRGVTQYF
TGTGCCAGCAGCCGCGGCGTGACGCAGTATTTT
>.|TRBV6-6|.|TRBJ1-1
CASSYSARMNTEAFF
TGTGCCAGCAGTTACTCGGCCAGAATGAACACTGAAGCTTTCTTT
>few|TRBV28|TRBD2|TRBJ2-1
CASTLAVSYNEQFF
TGTGCCAGCACCCTAGCGGTCTCCTACAATGAGCAGTTCTTC
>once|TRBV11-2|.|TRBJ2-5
CASSLGGQTQYF
TGTGCCAGCAGCTTGGGGGGTCAGACCCAGTACTTC
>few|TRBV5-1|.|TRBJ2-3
CASSLVAADTQYF
TGCGCCAGCAGCTTGGTGGCCGCAGATACGCAGTATTTT
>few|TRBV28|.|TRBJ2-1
CASSRNVGPERFSYNEQFF
TGTGCCAGCAGCCGGAACGTTGGGCCGGAACGATTCTCCTACAATGAGCAGTTCTTC
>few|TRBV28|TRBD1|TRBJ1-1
CASTTGSSEAFF
TGTGCCAGCACGACAGGGAGTTCCGAAGCTTTCTTT
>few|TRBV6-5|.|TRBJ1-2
CASSYSGAYAYGYTF
TGTGCCAGCAGTTACTCGGGGGCATACGCGTATGGCTACACCTTC
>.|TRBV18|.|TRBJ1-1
CASSPGAGSEAFF
TGTGCCAGCTCACCTGGGGCAGGGTCTGAAGCTTTCTTT
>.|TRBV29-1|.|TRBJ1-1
CSVEGDIDTEAFF
TGCAGCGTTGAAGGAGACATTGACACTGAAGCTTTCTTT
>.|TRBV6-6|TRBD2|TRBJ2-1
CAGGVGPLSYNEQFF
TGTGCCGGGGGGGTTGGTCCCCTCTCCTACAATGAGCAGTTCTTC
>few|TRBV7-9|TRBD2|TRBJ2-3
CASSMTSGDTQYF
TGTGCCAGCAGCATGACTAGCGGGGATACGCAGTATTTT
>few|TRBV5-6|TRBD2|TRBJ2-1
CASSLVTSGTYNEQFF
TGTGCCAGCAGCTTGGTAACTAGCGGGACCTACAATGAGCAGTTCTTC
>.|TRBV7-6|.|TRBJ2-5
CASSSVLAQETQYF
TGTGCCAGCAGCTCCGTGCTGGCTCAAGAGACCCAGTACTTC
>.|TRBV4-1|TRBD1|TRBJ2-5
CASSQGTGQETQYF
TGCGCCAGCAGCCAAGGGACAGGGCAAGAGACCCAGTACTTC
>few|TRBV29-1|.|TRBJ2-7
CSVGAGVSYEQYF
TGCAGCGTTGGAGCCGGGGTTTCCTACGAGCAGTACTTC
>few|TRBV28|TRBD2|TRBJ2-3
CASSLGLAIATDTQYF
TGTGCCAGCAGCCTCGGACTAGCGATCGCCACAGATACGCAGTATTTT
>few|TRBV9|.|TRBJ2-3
CASSVATEDTQYF
TGTGCCAGCAGCGTAGCTACAGAAGATACGCAGTATTTT
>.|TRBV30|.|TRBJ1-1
CAWSVPWARPGTEAFF
TGTGCCTGGAGTGTACCCTGGGCCCGGCCAGGCACTGAAGCTTTCTTT
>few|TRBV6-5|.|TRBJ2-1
CASRLYNEQFF
TGTGCCAGCAGACTTTACAATGAGCAGTTCTTC
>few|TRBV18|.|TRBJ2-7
CASSPTDWSTNQYF
TGTGCCAGCTCACCTACGGACTGGTCTACAAATCAGTACTTC
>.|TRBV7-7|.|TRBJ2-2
CASSYAGANTGELFF
TGTGCCAGCAGCTATGCGGGCGCGAACACCGGGGAGCTGTTTTTT
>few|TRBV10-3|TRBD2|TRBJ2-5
CAIREGTSGETQYF
TGTGCCATCAGAGAGGGGACTAGTGGGGAGACCCAGTACTTC
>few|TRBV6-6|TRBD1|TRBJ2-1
CASRVTGGINNEQFF
TGTGCCAGCAGGGTTACAGGGGGCATTAACAATGAGCAGTTCTTC
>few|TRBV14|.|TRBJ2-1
CASSHGVGSSYNEQFF
TGTGCCAGCAGCCATGGAGTCGGAAGCTCCTACAATGAGCAGTTCTTC
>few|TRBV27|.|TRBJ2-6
CASSFGGAGANVLTF
TGTGCCAGCAGTTTCGGGGGAGCGGGGGCCAACGTCCTGACTTTC
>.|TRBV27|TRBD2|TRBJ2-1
CASSLKGLGYNEQFF
TGTGCCAGCAGTTTGAAGGGACTAGGGTACAATGAGCAGTTCTTC
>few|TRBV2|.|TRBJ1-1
CASSALSTEAFF
TGTGCCAGCAGTGCCCTAAGCACTGAAGCTTTCTTT